This TCR beta chain was identified in a study of PD-1 blockade in classical Hodgkin lymphoma. With 1 base removed from V and 8 bases from J, the gap between germline ends came to 9 bases. The CDR3 runs 14 residues. Germline lookup yields CDR1 SGHTA and CDR2 FQGNSA. Time point reported: cycle 4 day 1 (C4D1), after more than five weeks of nivolumab. All the patients suffered relapse after autologous stem cell transplantation, and brentuximab vedotin exposure differed. Repertoires were generated with immunoSEQ multiplex PCR, while TCRdb's copy carries only in-frame clones and drops some. Among about 30,000 clones, around 81% were seen once, and the ten largest hold about 18%.

The V and J genes are TRBV7-2 and TRBJ1-6; D perhaps matches TRBD1 (6 bases). This clonotype was sampled from a human donor with classical Hodgkin lymphoma. Sequencing used peripheral blood mononuclear cells (PBMCs), obtained before the fourth cycle of nivolumab. CDR3 residues: CASSLGDIDSPLHF. As DNA, the CDR3 is TGTGCCAGCAGCTTAGGGGACATAGATTCACCCCTCCACTTT. Using reference TRBV7-2 and TRBJ1-6 for the parts outside the CDR3, the full variable domain is GAGVSQSPSNKVTEKGKDVELRCDPISGHTALYWYRQSLGQGLEFLIYFQGNSAPDKSGLPSDRFSAERTGGSVSTLTIQRTQQEDSAVYLCASSLGDIDSPLHFGNGTRLTVT.